These T cell receptor beta chains were read from a single sample in a study of T cell responses to AZD1222 COVID-19 vaccine. Sequencing used immunoSEQ multiplex PCR; TCRdb keeps in-frame clones, though not all of them. Of some 170,000 clones listed, approximately 90% were seen once; the top ten hold less than 3%. This sample comprised peripheral blood, obtained on day 0 of AZD1222 vaccination. These receptors were taken from an adult in good health. Each CDR3 is given with its conserved first and last residue. D genes are given only for firm matches.

v_gene: TRBV12-3/TRBV12-4; d_gene: TRBD1; j_gene: TRBJ2-1; CDR3aa: CATSTGEQNEQFF; CDR3nt: TGTGCCACCTCGACAGGGGAGCAGAATGAGCAGTTCTTC
v_gene: TRBV10-3; d_gene: TRBD1; j_gene: TRBJ1-5; CDR3aa: CAISPGQSQPQHF; CDR3nt: TGTGCCATCAGCCCGGGACAGAGTCAGCCCCAGCATTTT
v_gene: TRBV19; d_gene: TRBD1; j_gene: TRBJ1-5; CDR3aa: CASRDRLSNQPQHF; CDR3nt: TGTGCCAGTAGGGACAGGCTTAGCAATCAGCCCCAGCATTTT
v_gene: TRBV6-1; d_gene: TRBD2; j_gene: TRBJ2-7; CDR3aa: CASSETGLGVFYEQYF; CDR3nt: TGTGCCAGCAGCGAAACGGGACTAGGAGTTTTTTACGAGCAGTACTTC
v_gene: TRBV12-3/TRBV12-4; d_gene: TRBD2; j_gene: TRBJ2-7; CDR3aa: CASSFLAGNEQYF; CDR3nt: TGTGCCAGCAGTTTCCTAGCGGGAAACGAGCAGTACTTC
v_gene: TRBV19; d_gene: -; j_gene: TRBJ1-1; CDR3aa: CASRGDGPNTEAFF; CDR3nt: TGTGCCAGTAGAGGGGACGGACCGAACACTGAAGCTTTCTTT
v_gene: TRBV12-5; d_gene: -; j_gene: TRBJ1-1; CDR3aa: CASGLGGGEAFF; CDR3nt: TGTGCTAGTGGACTTGGAGGGGGTGAAGCTTTCTTT
v_gene: TRBV9; d_gene: -; j_gene: TRBJ2-3; CDR3aa: CASSVGQPGTDTQYF; CDR3nt: TGTGCCAGCAGCGTAGGACAGCCTGGCACAGATACGCAGTATTTT
v_gene: TRBV4-2; d_gene: TRBD2; j_gene: TRBJ2-5; CDR3aa: CASSQDGALAGAIQETQYF; CDR3nt: TGTGCCAGCAGCCAAGACGGGGCATTAGCGGGCGCCATCCAAGAGACCCAGTACTTC
v_gene: TRBV6-5; d_gene: TRBD1; j_gene: TRBJ2-1; CDR3aa: CASRGGQGIYNEQFF; CDR3nt: TGTGCCAGCAGGGGGGGACAGGGGATCTACAATGAGCAGTTCTTC
v_gene: TRBV10-3; d_gene: -; j_gene: TRBJ1-6; CDR3aa: CAISDGGGRNSPLHF; CDR3nt: TGTGCCATCAGTGATGGAGGGGGAAGGAATTCACCCCTCCACTTT